This T cell receptor beta chain was identified during a study of Graves' ophthalmopathy and Graves' hyperthyroidism (dated by TCRdb to the late 2010s). Background on the whole study: Peripheral blood was collected at initial diagnosis, before any treatment. To tell Graves' ophthalmopathy apart from Graves' hyperthyroidism, and to predict which patients would progress to ophthalmopathy, the study relied on TCR beta repertoire signatures. In total, 135 blood samples were TCR-sequenced: 40 to 45 ophthalmopathy, around 75 hyperthyroidism and some 17 hyperthyroidism-to-ophthalmopathy patients. To explore V-J signatures that separate ophthalmopathy from hyperthyroidism, a discovery set of about a hundred patients was enrolled, consisting of approximately 44 with ophthalmopathy and approximately 60 with stable hyperthyroidism. The independent validation cohort included 18 to 20 hyperthyroidism patients plus 17 patients who later progressed from hyperthyroidism to ophthalmopathy. In more than five hyperthyroidism patients, T-cell repertoires of thyroid tissue and blood were compared. After sampling, hyperthyroidism patients received methimazole starting at 30 mg daily, and ophthalmopathy patients received high-dose intravenous methylprednisolone. General study outcomes and caveats: Among expanded thyroid clonotypes with frequency above 0.001, most also showed up in blood, which suggests that blood repertoires may reflect the thyroid immune response. Sample size was not predetermined statistically, and investigators were not blinded to group allocation. In cross-validation, the 13-signature model distinguished ophthalmopathy from stable hyperthyroidism with approximately 88% sensitivity and around 81% specificity, and in the test set the corresponding values were approximately 80% and 75%. In validation, the model predicted ophthalmopathy progression with less than 71% sensitivity and 72.22% specificity; 12 predicted patients were CT-confirmed with GO in a median of 6.5 months.

This clonotype was seen ten or more times. The antigen this receptor binds is unknown. The input lacks base qualities; no much larger clone sits a single base away. For repertoire sequencing, the TCR beta CDR3 regions were amplified from RNA transcripts. HTBI primers and the Qiagen OneStep RT-PCR kit were used in a first-round RT-PCR, which was followed by a second-round multiplex PCR, size selection and purification. Libraries were sequenced paired-end with 100 bp reads on an Illumina HiSeq2000. Per the original workflow: SOAPnuke was used to process the reads, throwing out any read that had adapters, had uncalled bases, had a mean Phred below 15, or lacked an exact constant-primer or identifier match. High-quality paired reads were merged with COPE v1.2.5. Clonotypes were defined as unique nucleotide sequences and were aligned to IMGT TRB V, D and J references using MiTCR v1.1. The analysis was limited to V-J combinations with a frequency above 0.0001, which together covered approximately 99% of the repertoires. For each V-J combination, a TCR clonal expansion and chaos score was defined as F50 clonal expansion divided by the chaos observed in the TCRdist matrix. Welch's t-statistics and random forest were used to reduce the features to 10 to 15 V-J combinations, which were then used as input to a naive Bayes classifier. The similarity between thyroid and blood repertoires was quantified using the Morisita-Horn index. Clones were called with MiXCR by TCRdb after fastp trimmed the public reads at Q25, and only in-frame beta chains were retained. Rows merge per CDR3 protein into single entries with the most common DNA and genes. These V and J calls rely on TCRdb rather than the paper's analysis. The table for this sample lists about 50,000 distinct CDR3 sequences; roughly 47% of them were counted only once. Of the sample, over 4% is held by the ten largest clones.

At the junction V is shortened by 6 bases and J by 5 bases; bases outside the gene matches: 18. CDR1 and CDR2 are read off the germline V gene as SGHVS and FNYEAQ. The CDR3 covers 17 residues, taking in both the cysteine and the phenylalanine. Only the CDR3 part of the read is kept: 51 bases, read in frame from the first base. Ophthalmopathy patients had moderately to severely active disease, Clinical Activity Score of at least 3, NOSPECS grade of at least 4, and disease duration under 3 months. Patients with other autoimmune diseases, uncontrolled infections, pregnancy or lactation were excluded from the study. Clinical symptoms, serum thyroxine, TRAb, thyroid ultrasound and orbital computed tomography were used for diagnosis. Ficoll-Paque density gradient centrifugation was used to isolate PBMCs from about 10 ml of fresh peripheral blood. Trizol reagent was used to extract the total RNA, and its quality was then checked on an Agilent 2100 Bioanalyzer.

This TCR came from an adult woman with Graves' ophthalmopathy. The sample was peripheral blood. The sequence is built from TRBV7-6 and TRBJ1-1; TRBD1 aligns with 7 central bases. In nucleotide form, the sequence is TGTGCCAGCAGTCATTCCGGAGCGGCAGGGGGATGGACTGAAGCTTTCTTT. It encodes CASSHSGAAGGWTEAFF.